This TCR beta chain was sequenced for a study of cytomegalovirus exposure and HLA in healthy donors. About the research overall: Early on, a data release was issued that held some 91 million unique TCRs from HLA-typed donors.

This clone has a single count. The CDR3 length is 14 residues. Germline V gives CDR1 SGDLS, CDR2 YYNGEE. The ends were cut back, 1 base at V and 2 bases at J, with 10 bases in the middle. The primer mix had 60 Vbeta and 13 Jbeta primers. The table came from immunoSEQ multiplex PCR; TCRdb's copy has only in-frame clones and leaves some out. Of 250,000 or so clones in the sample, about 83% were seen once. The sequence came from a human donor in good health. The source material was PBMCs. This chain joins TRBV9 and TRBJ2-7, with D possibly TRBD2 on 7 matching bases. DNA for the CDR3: TGTGCCAGCAGCGTAAGCGGGACAACCTACGAGCAGTACTTC. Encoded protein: CASSVSGTTYEQYF. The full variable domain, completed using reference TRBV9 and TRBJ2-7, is DSGVTQTPKHLITATGQRVTLRCSPRSGDLSVYWYQQSLDQGLQFLIQYYNGEERAKGNILERFSAQQFPDLHSELNLSSLELGDSALYFCASSVSGTTYEQYFGPGTRLTVT.